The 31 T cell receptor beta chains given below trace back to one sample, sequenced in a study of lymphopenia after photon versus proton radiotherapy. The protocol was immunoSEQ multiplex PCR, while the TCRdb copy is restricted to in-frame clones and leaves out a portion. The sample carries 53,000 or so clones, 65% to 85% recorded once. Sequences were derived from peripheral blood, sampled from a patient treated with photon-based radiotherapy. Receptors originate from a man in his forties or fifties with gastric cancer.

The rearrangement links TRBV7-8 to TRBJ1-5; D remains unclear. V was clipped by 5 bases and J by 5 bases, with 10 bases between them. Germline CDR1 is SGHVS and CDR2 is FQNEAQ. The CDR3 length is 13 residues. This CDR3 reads CASSPARDQPQHF. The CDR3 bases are TGTGCCAGCAGCCCCGCGAGGGATCAGCCCCAGCATTTT.

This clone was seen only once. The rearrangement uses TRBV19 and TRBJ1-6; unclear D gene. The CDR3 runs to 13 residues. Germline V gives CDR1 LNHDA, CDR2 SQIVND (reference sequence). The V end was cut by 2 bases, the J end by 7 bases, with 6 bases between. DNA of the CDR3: TGTGCCAGTAGTATAAAAGAGAATTCACCCCTCCACTTT. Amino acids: CASSIKENSPLHF.

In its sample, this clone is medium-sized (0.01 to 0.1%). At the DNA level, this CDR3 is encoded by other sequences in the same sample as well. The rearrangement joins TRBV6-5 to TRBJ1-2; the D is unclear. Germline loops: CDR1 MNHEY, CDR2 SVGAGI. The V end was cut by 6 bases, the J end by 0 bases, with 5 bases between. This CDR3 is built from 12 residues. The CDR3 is CASRDTNYGYTF. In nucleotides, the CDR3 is TGTGCCAGCAGGGATACTAACTATGGCTACACCTTC.

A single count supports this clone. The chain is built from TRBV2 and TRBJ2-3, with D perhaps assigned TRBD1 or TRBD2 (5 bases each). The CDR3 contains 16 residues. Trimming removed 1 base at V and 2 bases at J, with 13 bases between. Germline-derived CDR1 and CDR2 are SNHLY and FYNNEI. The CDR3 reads CASSEGGLGITDTQYF. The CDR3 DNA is TGTGCCAGCAGTGAAGGGGGGTTGGGCATCACAGATACGCAGTATTTT.

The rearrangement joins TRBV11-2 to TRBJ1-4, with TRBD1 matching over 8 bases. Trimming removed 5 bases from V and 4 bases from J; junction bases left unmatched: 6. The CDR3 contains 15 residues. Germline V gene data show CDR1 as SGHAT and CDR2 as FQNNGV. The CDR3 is CASSDRGGGNEKLFF. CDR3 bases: TGTGCCAGCAGCGACAGGGGAGGGGGTAATGAAAAACTGTTTTTT.

The CDR3, as DNA: TGCGCCAGCAGCCAAGATCTTGGCAGGGGGCAATCTGGAAACACCATATATTTT. This encodes CASSQDLGRGQSGNTIYF. The V gene is TRBV4-1, the J gene TRBJ1-3; 8 bases agree with TRBD1. J was trimmed by 1 base and V by 0 bases; bases with no gene match: 8. Looked up from germline, CDR1 is MGHRA and CDR2 is YSYEKL. The CDR3 is made up of 18 amino acids.

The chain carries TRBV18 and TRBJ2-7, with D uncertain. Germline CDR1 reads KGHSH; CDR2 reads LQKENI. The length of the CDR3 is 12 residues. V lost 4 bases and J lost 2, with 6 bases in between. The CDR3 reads CASSRETYEQYF. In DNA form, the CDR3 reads TGTGCCAGCTCACGGGAAACCTACGAGCAGTACTTC.

The CDR3 bases are TGCGCCAGCAGCCTCGGTGCAGGGAATAATTCACCCCTCCACTTT. This sequence encodes CASSLGAGNNSPLHF. This chain connects TRBV4-3 to TRBJ1-6; possibly TRBD1 for D (5 bases). CDR3 length: 15 amino acids. Trimming removed 4 bases at V and 5 bases at J, with 12 bases between. Germline V gene lookup returns CDR1 LGHNA and CDR2 YSLEER.

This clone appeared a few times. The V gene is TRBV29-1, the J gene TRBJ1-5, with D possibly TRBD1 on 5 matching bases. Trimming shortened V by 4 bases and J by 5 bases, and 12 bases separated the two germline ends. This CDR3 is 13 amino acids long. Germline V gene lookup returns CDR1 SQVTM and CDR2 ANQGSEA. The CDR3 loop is CSVGAGGDQPQHF. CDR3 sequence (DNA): TGCAGCGTTGGGGCGGGGGGTGATCAGCCCCAGCATTTT.

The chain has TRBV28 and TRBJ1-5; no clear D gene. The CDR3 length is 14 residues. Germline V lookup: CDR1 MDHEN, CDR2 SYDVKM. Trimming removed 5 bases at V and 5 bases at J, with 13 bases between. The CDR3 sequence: CASSPGLMDQPQHF. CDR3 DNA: TGTGCCAGCAGTCCCGGCCTTATGGATCAGCCCCAGCATTTT.

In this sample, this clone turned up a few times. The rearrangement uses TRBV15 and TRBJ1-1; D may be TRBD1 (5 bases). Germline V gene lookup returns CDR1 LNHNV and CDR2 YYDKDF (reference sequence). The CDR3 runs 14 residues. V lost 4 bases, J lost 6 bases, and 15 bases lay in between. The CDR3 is CATSKRQSWAEAFF. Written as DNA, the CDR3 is TGTGCCACCAGCAAAAGACAGTCATGGGCTGAAGCTTTCTTT.

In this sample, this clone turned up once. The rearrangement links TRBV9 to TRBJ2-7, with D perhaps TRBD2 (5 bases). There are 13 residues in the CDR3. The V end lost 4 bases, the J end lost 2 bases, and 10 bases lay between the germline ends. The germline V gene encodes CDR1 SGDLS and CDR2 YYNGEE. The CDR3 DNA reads TGTGCCAGCAGCCCTGTCGGGGCCTACGAGCAGTACTTC. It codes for CASSPVGAYEQYF.

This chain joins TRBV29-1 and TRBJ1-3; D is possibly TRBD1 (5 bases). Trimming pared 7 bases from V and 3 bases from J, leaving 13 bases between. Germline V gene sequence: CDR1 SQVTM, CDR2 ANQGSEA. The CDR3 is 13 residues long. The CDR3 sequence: CSARGAGGNTIYF. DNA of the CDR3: TGCAGCGCCCGAGGGGCCGGTGGAAACACCATATATTTT.

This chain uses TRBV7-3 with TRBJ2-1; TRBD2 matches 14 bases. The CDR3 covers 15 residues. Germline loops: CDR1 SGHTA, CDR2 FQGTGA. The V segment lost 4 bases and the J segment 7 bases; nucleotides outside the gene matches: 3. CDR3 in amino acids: CASSSGTSGRNEQFF. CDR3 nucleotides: TGTGCCAGCAGCTCCGGGACTAGCGGGAGAAATGAGCAGTTCTTC.

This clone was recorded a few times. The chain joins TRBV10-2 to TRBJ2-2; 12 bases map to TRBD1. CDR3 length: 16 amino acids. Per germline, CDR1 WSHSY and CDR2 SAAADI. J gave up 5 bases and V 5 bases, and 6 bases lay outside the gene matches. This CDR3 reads CASSLGTGGATGELFF. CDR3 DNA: TGCGCCAGCAGTCTTGGGACAGGGGGCGCGACCGGGGAGCTGTTTTTT.

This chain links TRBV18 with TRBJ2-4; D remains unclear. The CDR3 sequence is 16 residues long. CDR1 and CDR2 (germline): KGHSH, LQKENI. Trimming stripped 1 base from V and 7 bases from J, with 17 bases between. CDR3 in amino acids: CASSPLTPGRANIQYF. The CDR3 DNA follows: TGTGCCAGCTCACCACTTACTCCGGGCCGTGCCAACATTCAGTACTTC.

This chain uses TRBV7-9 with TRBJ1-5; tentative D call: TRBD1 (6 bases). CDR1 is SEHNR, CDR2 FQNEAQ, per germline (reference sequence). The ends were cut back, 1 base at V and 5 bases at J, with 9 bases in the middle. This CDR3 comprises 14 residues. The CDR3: CASSLEQGHQPQHF. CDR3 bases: TGTGCCAGCAGCTTAGAACAGGGACATCAGCCCCAGCATTTT.

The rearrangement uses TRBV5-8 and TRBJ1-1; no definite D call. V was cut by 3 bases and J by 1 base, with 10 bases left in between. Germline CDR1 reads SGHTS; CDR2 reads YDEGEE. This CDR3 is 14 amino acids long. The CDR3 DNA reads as TGTGCCAGCAGCTCGGGCCTTTCGAACACTGAAGCTTTCTTT. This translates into CASSSGLSNTEAFF.

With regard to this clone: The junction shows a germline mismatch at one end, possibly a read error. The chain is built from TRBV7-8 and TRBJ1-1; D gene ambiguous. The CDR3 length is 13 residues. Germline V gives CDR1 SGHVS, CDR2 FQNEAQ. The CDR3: CASSPRPTTGGSF. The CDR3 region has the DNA TGTGCCAGCAGCCCCCGCCCCACGACGGGCGGCTCCTTT.

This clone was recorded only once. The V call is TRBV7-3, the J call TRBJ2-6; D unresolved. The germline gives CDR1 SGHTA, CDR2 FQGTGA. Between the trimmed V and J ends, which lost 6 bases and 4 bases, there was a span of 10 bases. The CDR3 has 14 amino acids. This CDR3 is CASSPLGGANVLTF. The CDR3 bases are TGTGCCAGCAGTCCCCTTGGGGGGGCCAACGTCCTGACTTTC.

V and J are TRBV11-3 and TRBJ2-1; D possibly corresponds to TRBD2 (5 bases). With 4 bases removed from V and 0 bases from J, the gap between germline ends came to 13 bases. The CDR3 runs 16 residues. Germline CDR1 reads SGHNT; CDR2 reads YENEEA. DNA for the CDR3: TGTGCCAGCAGCTCCTCTGGGCGGGCCTCCTACAATGAGCAGTTCTTC. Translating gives CASSSSGRASYNEQFF.

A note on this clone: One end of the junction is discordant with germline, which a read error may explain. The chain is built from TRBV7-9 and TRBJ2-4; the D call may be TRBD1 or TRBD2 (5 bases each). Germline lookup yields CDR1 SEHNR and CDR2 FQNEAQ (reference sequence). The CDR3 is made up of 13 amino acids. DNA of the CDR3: TGTGCCAGCGCTCGAGGGGCCACAAACATTCAGTACTTC. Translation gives CASARGATNIQYF.

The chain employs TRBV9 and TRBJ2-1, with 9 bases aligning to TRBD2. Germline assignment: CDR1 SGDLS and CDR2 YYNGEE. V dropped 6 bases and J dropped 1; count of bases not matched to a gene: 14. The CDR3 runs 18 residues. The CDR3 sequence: CASTNSGSRGLSYNEQFF. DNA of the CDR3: TGTGCCAGCACCAATAGCGGGAGTAGGGGCCTTTCCTACAATGAGCAGTTCTTC.

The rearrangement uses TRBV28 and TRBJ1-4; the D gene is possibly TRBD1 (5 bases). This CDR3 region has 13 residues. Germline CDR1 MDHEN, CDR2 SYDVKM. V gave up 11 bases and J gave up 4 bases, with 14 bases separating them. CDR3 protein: CAGSGPVNEKLFF. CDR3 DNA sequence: TGTGCCGGGTCAGGGCCCGTTAATGAAAAACTGTTTTTT.

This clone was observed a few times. CDR3 protein: CATSRDPIEVQGRANTEAFF. For the CDR3, the DNA is TGTGCCACCAGCAGGGATCCGATCGAGGTTCAGGGTAGAGCGAACACTGAAGCTTTCTTT. J is TRBJ1-1 and V is TRBV15; D perhaps matches TRBD1 (5 bases). CDR3 length: 20 amino acids. The germline V and J ends were trimmed by 3 bases and 1 base, with 27 bases remaining between them. Germline V lookup: CDR1 LNHNV, CDR2 YYDKDF (reference sequence). Combining the CDR3 with reference TRBV15 and TRBJ1-1 gives the whole variable domain DAMVIQNPRYQVTQFGKPVTLSCSQTLNHNVMYWYQQKSSQAPKLLFHYYDKDFNNEADTPDNFQSRRPNTSFCFLDIRSPGLGDTAMYLCATSRDPIEVQGRANTEAFFGQGTRLTVV.

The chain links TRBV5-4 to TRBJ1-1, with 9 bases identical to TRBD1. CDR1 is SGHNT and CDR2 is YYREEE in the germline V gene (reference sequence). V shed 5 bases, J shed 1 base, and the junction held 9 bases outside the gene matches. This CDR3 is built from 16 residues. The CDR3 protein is CASSRDRGFRNTEAFF. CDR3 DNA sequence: TGTGCCAGCAGTCGTGACAGGGGGTTCAGGAACACTGAAGCTTTCTTT.

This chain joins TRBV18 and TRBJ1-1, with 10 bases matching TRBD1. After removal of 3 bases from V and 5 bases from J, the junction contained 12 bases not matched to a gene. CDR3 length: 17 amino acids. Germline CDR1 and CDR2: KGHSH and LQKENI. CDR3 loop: CASSPDRGQELGTEAFF. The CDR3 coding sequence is TGTGCCAGCTCACCCGACAGGGGGCAGGAATTAGGTACTGAAGCTTTCTTT.

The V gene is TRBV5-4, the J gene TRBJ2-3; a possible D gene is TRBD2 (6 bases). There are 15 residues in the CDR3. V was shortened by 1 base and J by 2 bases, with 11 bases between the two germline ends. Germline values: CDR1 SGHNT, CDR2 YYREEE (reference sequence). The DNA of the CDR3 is TGTGCCAGCAGCTTGTCAACTAGCACCACAGATACGCAGTATTTT. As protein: CASSLSTSTTDTQYF. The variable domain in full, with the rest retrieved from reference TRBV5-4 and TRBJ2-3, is ETGVTQSPTHLIKTRGQQVTLRCSSQSGHNTVSWYQQALGQGPQFIFQYYREEENGRGNFPPRFSGLQFPNYSSELNVNALELDDSALYLCASSLSTSTTDTQYFGPGTRLTVL.

CDR3 residues: CASIGRGGGEGYTF. The CDR3 DNA follows: TGTGCCAGCATAGGGAGAGGCGGGGGTGAAGGCTACACCTTC. This rearrangement joins TRBV27 to TRBJ1-2; D is perhaps TRBD1 (5 bases). The germline gives CDR1 MNHEY, CDR2 SMNVEV (reference sequence). The CDR3 spans 14 residues. V gave up 7 bases and J gave up 8 bases, with 20 bases separating them.

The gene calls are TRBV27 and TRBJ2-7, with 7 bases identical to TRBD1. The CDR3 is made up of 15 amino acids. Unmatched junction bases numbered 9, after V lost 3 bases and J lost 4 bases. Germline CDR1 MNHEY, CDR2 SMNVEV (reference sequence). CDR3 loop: CASSLPGGSLYEQYF. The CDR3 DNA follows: TGTGCCAGCAGTTTGCCAGGGGGTTCCCTGTACGAGCAGTACTTC.

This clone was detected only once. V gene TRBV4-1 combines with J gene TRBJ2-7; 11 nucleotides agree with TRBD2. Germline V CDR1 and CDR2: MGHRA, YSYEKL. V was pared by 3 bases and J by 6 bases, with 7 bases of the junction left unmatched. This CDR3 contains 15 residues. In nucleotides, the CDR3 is TGCGCCAGCAGCCACGGGACTAGCGGAGCCAGCGAGCAGTACTTC. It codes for CASSHGTSGASEQYF.